This T cell receptor (beta chain) is from a study of neoadjuvant nivolumab and ipilimumab in lung cancer. Assay: immunoSEQ multiplex PCR; the TCRdb copy retains only in-frame clones and omits some. The data hold around 30,000 clones, with around 80% observed a single time. V was clipped by 2 bases and J by 5 bases; unmatched bases: 2. The CDR3 spans 13 residues. Germline V gene sequence: CDR1 KGHSH, CDR2 LQKENI. Remarks on this clone: Additional DNA sequences in this sample encode the identical CDR3.

The TCR comes from an adult with non-small cell lung cancer. V gene TRBV18 combines with J gene TRBJ2-5, with TRBD2 identical over 7 bases. Sequenced material: tumor tissue, taken after neoadjuvant nivolumab, alone or with ipilimumab, at or shortly before surgery. CDR3: CASSPSGGETQYF. As DNA, the CDR3 is TGTGCCAGCTCACCATCGGGGGGTGAGACCCAGTACTTC.